Below are 12 T cell receptor beta chains sequenced from a single sample in a study of T-cell reconstitution after alpha-beta-depleted transplantation in children. Researchers prepared the TCRbeta library using unique molecular identifiers, the study reports. Each CDR3 protein gets one entry after TCRdb re-called the PCR reads with MiXCR. The repertoire holds about 580,000 distinct CDR3 sequences, with 23% as singletons. The sample here was PBMCs, mostly from graft donor cells, taken 360 days after TCRalphabeta/CD19-depleted stem cell transplant. The receptor set was obtained from a boy under two years old who had a stem cell transplant for acute myeloid leukemia, so the T cells may come from the graft donor.

V and J are TRBV7-2 and TRBJ1-1; D remains ambiguous. V shed 5 bases and J shed 5 bases, with 12 bases lying between them. CDR1 is SGHTA and CDR2 is FQGNSA in the germline V gene. This CDR3 spans 13 amino acids. The CDR3 is CASSHPRPTEAFF. The CDR3 coding sequence is TGTGCCAGCAGCCACCCCAGGCCGACTGAAGCTTTCTTT.

This clonotype was seen repeatedly, ten times or more. This rearrangement joins TRBV10-3 to TRBJ2-5; 7 bases align to TRBD2. CDR3 size: 15 residues. Losses at the gene ends were 0 bases for V and 1 base for J; bases not matched to a gene: 2. Germline V gene data show CDR1 as ENHRY and CDR2 as SYGVKD. The DNA for the CDR3 is TGTGCCATCAGTGAGTCGTCTAGCGGCCAAGAGACCCAGTACTTC. Translated, it gives CAISESSSGQETQYF.

This clonotype was picked up a small number of times. This sequence joins TRBV15 and TRBJ2-3, with 9 bases lining up with TRBD2. The CDR3 totals 18 residues. Trimming removed 0 bases from V and 6 bases from J; junction bases left unmatched: 13. Germline loops: CDR1 LNHNV, CDR2 YYDKDF (reference sequence). CDR3 nucleotides: TGTGCCACCAGCAGAGAGGGGGTTGCGGGGGGGCGGATGGATACGCAGTATTTT. This codes for CATSREGVAGGRMDTQYF.

The chain employs TRBV20-1 and TRBJ2-7, with 7 bases identical to TRBD1. Germline V CDR1 and CDR2: DFQATT, SNEGSKA (reference sequence). This CDR3 is built from 14 residues. With V trimmed by 6 bases and J by 2 bases, 10 bases remained unmatched. The CDR3 sequence: CSAPLDRPTYEQYF. CDR3 coding DNA: TGCAGTGCCCCTTTGGACAGGCCTACCTACGAGCAGTACTTC.

In its sample, this clonotype was seen many times. The rearrangement joins TRBV11-2 to TRBJ2-1, with D perhaps given as TRBD1 or TRBD2 (5 bases each). CDR1 is SGHAT, CDR2 FQNNGV, per germline. V dropped 5 bases and J dropped 3 bases, with 17 bases sitting between them. The length of the CDR3 is 16 residues. In nucleotides, the CDR3 is TGTGCCAGCAGCCCTCTAGGGACCCACCGCTACAATGAGCAGTTCTTC. This encodes CASSPLGTHRYNEQFF. Based on the CDR3 plus reference TRBV11-2 and TRBJ2-1, the full variable domain is EAGVAQSPRYKIIEKRQSVAFWCNPISGHATLYWYQQILGQGPKLLIQFQNNGVVDDSQLPKDRFSAERLKGVDSTLKIQPAKLEDSAVYLCASSPLGTHRYNEQFFGPGTRLTVL.

This rearrangement joins TRBV12-3 or TRBV12-4 to TRBJ2-1; 7 bases line up with TRBD2. The CDR3 length is 14 residues. The V gene end was trimmed by 5 bases and the J gene end by 6 bases; junction bases not matched to a gene: 7. The CDR3 nucleotides are TGTGCCAGCAGTATTAGCGGGTCCCGCAATGAGCAGTTCTTC. It encodes CASSISGSRNEQFF.

This clonotype was found a few times. This chain uses TRBV20-1 with TRBJ2-7; 8 bases fit TRBD2. V lost 5 bases, J lost 3 bases, and 6 bases stayed unmatched. CDR1 is DFQATT, CDR2 SNEGSKA, per germline (reference sequence). The CDR3 runs to 13 residues. As DNA, the CDR3 is TGCAGTGCTGCGGGGGGTGCCTTCTACGAGCAGTACTTC. As protein: CSAAGGAFYEQYF.

There are many counts of this clonotype. The V and J genes are TRBV10-3 and TRBJ1-2; TRBD1 agrees at 8 bases. Trimming removed 10 bases from V and 3 bases from J; junction bases left unmatched: 13. From germline, CDR1 is ENHRY and CDR2 SYGVKD. This CDR3 has 15 amino acids. This CDR3 reads CATNLGQGNHYGYTF. In DNA, the CDR3 is TGTGCCACCAACCTCGGACAGGGCAACCACTATGGCTACACCTTC.

Ten or more counts support this clonotype. This chain links TRBV25-1 with TRBJ2-3; perhaps TRBD2 as D (6 bases). Trimming removed 4 bases at V and 0 bases at J, with 8 bases between. This CDR3 region has 14 residues. In germline, CDR1 is MGHDK, CDR2 SYGVNS. This CDR3 is CASSGGGSTDTQYF. The CDR3 DNA reads as TGTGCCAGCAGTGGGGGAGGCAGCACAGATACGCAGTATTTT.

This chain links TRBV6-2 or TRBV6-3 with TRBJ2-7, with D tentatively TRBD1 or TRBD2 (5 bases each). The CDR3 spans 18 residues. Trimming left V 7 bases short and J 0 bases short, with 25 bases between. The germline CDR1 and CDR2 sequences are MNHEY and SVGEGT. The CDR3: CASNNGLGWDDDSYEQYF. The CDR3 DNA is TGTGCCAGCAATAATGGCCTCGGGTGGGACGATGACTCCTACGAGCAGTACTTC.

The chain combines TRBV5-1 with TRBJ2-5; tentative D call: TRBD2 (6 bases). The CDR3 totals 17 residues. CDR1 and CDR2 (germline): SGHRS, YFSETQ. V lost 0 bases and J lost 0, with 15 bases in between. CDR3 coding DNA: TGCGCCAGCAGCTTGGGGCTAGCGAGCGCGTACCAAGAGACCCAGTACTTC. Amino acid sequence: CASSLGLASAYQETQYF. The full variable domain, in which reference TRBV5-1 and TRBJ2-5 provide the parts outside the CDR3, is KAGVTQTPRYLIKTRGQQVTLSCSPISGHRSVSWYQQTPGQGLQFLFEYFSETQRNKGNFPGRFSGRQFSNSRSEMNVSTLELGDSALYLCASSLGLASAYQETQYFGPGTRLLVL.

The V gene is TRBV7-9, the J gene TRBJ2-7, with D perhaps TRBD2 (5 bases). This CDR3 has 14 residues. Trimming shortened V by 3 bases and J by 4 bases, and 13 bases separated the two germline ends. CDR1 and CDR2 from the germline V gene are SEHNR and FQNEAQ (reference sequence). CDR3 DNA: TGTGCCAGCAGCTTGGAGGCAGGCTATTACGAGCAGTACTTC. Protein product: CASSLEAGYYEQYF.